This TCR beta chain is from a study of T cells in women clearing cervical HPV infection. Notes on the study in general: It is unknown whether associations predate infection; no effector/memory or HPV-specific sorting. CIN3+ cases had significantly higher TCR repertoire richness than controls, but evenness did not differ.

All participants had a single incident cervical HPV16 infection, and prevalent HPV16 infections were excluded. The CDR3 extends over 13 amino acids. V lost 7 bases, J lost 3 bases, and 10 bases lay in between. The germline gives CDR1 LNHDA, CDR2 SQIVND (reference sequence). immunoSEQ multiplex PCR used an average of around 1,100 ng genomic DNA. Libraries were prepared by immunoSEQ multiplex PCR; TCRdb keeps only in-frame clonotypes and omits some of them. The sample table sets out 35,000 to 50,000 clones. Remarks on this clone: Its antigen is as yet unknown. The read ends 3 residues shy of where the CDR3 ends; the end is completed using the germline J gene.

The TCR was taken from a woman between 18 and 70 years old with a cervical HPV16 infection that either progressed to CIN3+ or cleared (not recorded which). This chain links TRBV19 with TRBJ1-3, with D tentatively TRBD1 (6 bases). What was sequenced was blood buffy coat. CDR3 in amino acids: CASTTGLGNTIYF. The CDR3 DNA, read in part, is TGTGCCAGTACAACAGGGCTTGGAAACACC.